The sequence of this T cell receptor beta chain was determined in a study of blood T cell repertoires in COVID-19. Produced via immunoSEQ multiplex PCR; TCRdb's table is partial and in-frame only. This repertoire shows roughly 200,000 clones, roughly 81% found once; its top ten account for around 5%. What was sequenced was peripheral blood. This sequence was found in a woman aged 80 or over with acute or convalescent COVID-19.

This CDR3 reads CASSFQGVGTEAFF. DNA of the CDR3: TGTGCCAGCAGCTTCCAGGGGGTAGGCACTGAAGCTTTCTTT. V is TRBV7-2 and J is TRBJ1-1; 7 nucleotides align to TRBD1. The V gene end was trimmed by 3 bases and the J gene end by 4 bases; junction bases not matched to a gene: 5. The germline gives CDR1 SGHTA, CDR2 FQGNSA. This CDR3 has 14 amino acids.